The rows below give T cell receptor beta chains drawn from one sample of a study of blood T cell repertoires in COVID-19. Measured with immunoSEQ multiplex PCR; TCRdb has only the in-frame clones, and not every one. This table has 100,000 to 150,000 clones, 79% appearing once. Specimen: peripheral blood. Receptors were obtained from a man aged 35 to 55 with active or convalescent COVID-19. CDR3s include the opening cysteine and the closing phenylalanine or tryptophan. A D gene is named only where the DNA matches it firmly. Clone size, where shown, is once, few, many, or a class for clones that have expanded.

clone size	V gene	J gene	D gene	CDR3 length	CDR3 protein	CDR3 DNA
.	TRBV24-1	TRBJ1-5	.	14	CATSATGDNQPQHF	TGTGCCACCAGCGCTACGGGGGACAATCAGCCCCAGCATTTT
.	TRBV4-3	TRBJ1-1	.	16	CASSQVNSRGTDGAFF	TGCGCCAGCAGCCAAGTCAATAGCAGGGGTACAGACGGAGCTTTCTTT
.	TRBV5-5	TRBJ1-1	TRBD1	15	CASSQGTGLVPIAFF	TGTGCCAGCAGCCAAGGGACAGGGCTGGTCCCGATAGCTTTCTTT
.	TRBV6-5	TRBJ2-2	.	14	CASSYGRTQRELFF	TGTGCCAGCAGCTACGGACGGACTCAAAGGGAGCTGTTTTTT
.	TRBV11-2	TRBJ1-1	TRBD1	13	CASSFTGATEAFF	TGTGCCAGCAGCTTTACAGGGGCCACTGAAGCTTTCTTT
.	TRBV19	TRBJ2-6	TRBD2	18	CASSGAGRGSSGANVLTF	TGTGCCAGTAGTGGGGCCGGGAGGGGGAGCTCTGGGGCCAACGTCCTGACTTTC
.	TRBV27	TRBJ2-3	.	17	CASSLSWRGQGTDTQYF	TGTGCCAGCAGTTTATCGTGGAGGGGGCAAGGCACAGATACGCAGTATTTT
.	TRBV5-1	TRBJ2-3	.	14	CASSLQTVTDTQYF	TGCGCCAGCAGCTTACAGACAGTGACAGATACGCAGTATTTT
.	TRBV24-1	TRBJ2-6	TRBD1	17	CATSDARQGAWANVLTF	TGTGCCACCAGTGATGCCCGACAGGGGGCCTGGGCCAACGTCCTGACTTTC
.	TRBV19	TRBJ1-3	.	14	CASSIGSTGNTIYF	TGTGCCAGTAGTATAGGCAGTACGGGAAACACCATATATTTT
few	TRBV6-5	TRBJ1-1	.	16	CASSSDQGPRVTEAFF	TGTGCCAGCAGTTCAGACCAGGGCCCCCGGGTCACTGAAGCTTTCTTT
.	TRBV6-5	TRBJ2-7	TRBD2	15	CASSYYSASGYEQYF	TGTGCCAGCAGTTATTACTCGGCTAGCGGCTACGAGCAGTACTTC
.	TRBV6-5	TRBJ2-2	.	14	CASSYNRDTGELFF	TGTGCCAGCAGTTACAATCGGGACACCGGGGAGCTGTTTTTT
few	TRBV5-5	TRBJ2-1	.	12	CASSFGGTEQFF	TGTGCCAGCAGCTTTGGAGGTACTGAGCAGTTCTTC
.	TRBV9	TRBJ2-3	TRBD2	14	CASSGAGSKVTQYF	TGTGCCAGCAGCGGAGCGGGAAGTAAGGTGACGCAGTATTTT
few	TRBV7-3	TRBJ2-5	.	14	CASSPTAGSETQYF	TGTGCCAGCAGCCCCACCGCGGGGTCCGAGACCCAGTACTTC
few	TRBV4-1	TRBJ1-2	.	16	CASSHSSWQGGGGYTF	TGCGCCAGCAGCCACTCCTCGTGGCAGGGAGGTGGTGGCTACACCTTC
.	TRBV3-1/TRBV3-2	TRBJ2-7	.	13	CASSPSAGLEQYF	TGTGCCAGCAGCCCCTCGGCAGGCCTCGAGCAGTACTTC
.	TRBV27	TRBJ2-5	TRBD2	14	CASSGLAAQETQYF	TGTGCCAGCAGTGGACTAGCGGCTCAAGAGACCCAGTACTTC
.	TRBV7-8	TRBJ1-5	TRBD1	14	CASSLTGANQPQHF	TGTGCCAGCAGTTTAACAGGGGCCAATCAGCCCCAGCATTTT
few	TRBV12-3/TRBV12-4	TRBJ1-1	.	13	CASSRGGKTEAFF	TGTGCCAGCAGCCGGGGGGGGAAAACTGAAGCTTTCTTT
.	TRBV4-1	TRBJ1-5	TRBD1	15	CASSQPGQGRQPQHF	TGCGCCAGCAGCCAACCGGGACAGGGGAGACAGCCCCAGCATTTT
.	TRBV12-5	TRBJ2-5	TRBD1	20	CASGLIFGTGSVKGKETQYF	TGTGCTAGTGGTTTGATCTTCGGGACAGGGAGTGTTAAGGGTAAAGAGACCCAGTACTTC
.	TRBV7-9	TRBJ1-2	.	16	CASSSQLPNGGNGYTF	TGTGCCAGCAGCTCGCAATTGCCGAACGGGGGTAATGGCTACACCTTC
.	TRBV10-1	TRBJ2-2	.	17	CASSGAPVPQGTGELFF	TGCGCCAGCAGCGGTGCCCCGGTTCCCCAGGGGACCGGGGAGCTGTTTTTT
.	TRBV5-1	TRBJ1-1	TRBD1	14	CASSLALGQGEAFF	TGCGCCAGCAGCCTAGCTTTAGGACAGGGTGAAGCTTTCTTT
.	TRBV30	TRBJ1-2	TRBD1	16	CAWSVSVRGPNYGYTF	TGTGCCTGGAGTGTATCGGTGAGGGGGCCTAACTATGGCTACACCTTC
.	TRBV9	TRBJ2-5	.	15	CASSGIQGPSETQYF	TGTGCCAGCAGCGGAATACAGGGCCCCTCAGAGACCCAGTACTTC
.	TRBV6-2/TRBV6-3	TRBJ1-2	TRBD1	15	CASSNPGQGARGYTF	TGTGCCAGCAGTAATCCGGGACAGGGGGCGCGGGGCTACACCTTC
few	TRBV5-6	TRBJ1-5	.	12	CASSSLYQPQHF	TGTGCCAGCAGCTCTCTTTATCAGCCCCAGCATTTT
few	TRBV12-3/TRBV12-4	TRBJ1-3	.	13	CASKTAGGNTIYF	TGTGCCAGCAAGACGGCGGGTGGAAACACCATATATTTT
.	TRBV19	TRBJ1-5	.	13	CASSQNPNQPQHF	TGTGCCAGTAGCCAGAACCCCAATCAGCCCCAGCATTTT
.	TRBV2	TRBJ1-5	.	18	CASSAPGLGLLGNQPQHF	TGTGCCAGCAGTGCCCCGGGACTAGGACTGCTGGGCAATCAGCCCCAGCATTTT